This is a list of T cell receptor beta chains from one sample in a study of blood T cell repertoires in COVID-19. The method was immunoSEQ multiplex PCR; TCRdb's version includes in-frame clones alone and lacks a portion of them. The sample has some 250,000 clones; roughly nine tenths are singletons. Material for sequencing was PBMCs or T cells enriched from blood (not recorded which). All receptors derive from a human donor in a cohort exposed to, infected with or recovered from COVID-19 (not recorded which). The donor label of this sample is uncertain. The CDR3 runs from the conserved cysteine through the conserved F or W. Each record gives: J gene, V gene, D gene, clone size, CDR3 protein, CDR3 DNA. The D gene is left open where the match is weak. Clone size is stated in some rows and not others, as once, few, many or a class when expanded.

TRBJ1-1	TRBV30	TRBD1	.	CAWNTGGSNTEAFF	TGTGCCTGGAATACAGGGGGTTCGAACACTGAAGCTTTCTTT
TRBJ1-1	TRBV28	.	.	CASTDEVNTEAFF	TGTGCCAGCACCGACGAGGTGAACACTGAAGCTTTCTTT
TRBJ1-2	TRBV7-2	.	once	CASSSMGRIYGYTF	TGTGCCAGCAGCTCGATGGGCAGGATCTATGGCTACACCTTC
TRBJ2-3	TRBV5-1	.	once	CASSLTGSTDTQYF	TGCGCCAGCAGCTTGACAGGGTCCACAGATACGCAGTATTTT
TRBJ1-5	TRBV27	.	.	CASSLIGGRFSNQPQHF	TGTGCCAGCAGTTTAATCGGGGGGCGATTCAGCAATCAGCCCCAGCATTTT
TRBJ2-1	TRBV4-2	.	.	CASSQEGSRPEQFF	TGTGCCAGCAGCCAAGAGGGTAGCAGACCCGAGCAGTTCTTC
TRBJ2-5	TRBV4-3	TRBD2	.	CASSQGRGLAGAETQYF	TGCGCCAGCAGCCAAGGCCGTGGGCTAGCGGGGGCAGAGACCCAGTACTTC
TRBJ2-1	TRBV28	.	.	CASRGAKQFF	TGTGCCAGCAGAGGAGCAAAGCAGTTCTTC
TRBJ2-4	TRBV5-6	.	.	CASNRQSGTAKNIQYF	TGTGCCAGCAATCGACAGTCTGGTACGGCCAAAAACATTCAGTACTTC
TRBJ1-5	TRBV18	TRBD1	.	CASSPGTEFDQPQHF	TGTGCCAGCTCACCCGGGACAGAGTTCGATCAGCCCCAGCATTTT
TRBJ2-1	TRBV7-8	TRBD2	.	CASRLSGTSGGSSYNEQFF	TGTGCCAGCAGACTCTCCGGGACTAGCGGGGGGAGCTCCTACAATGAGCAGTTCTTC
TRBJ1-2	TRBV6-4	.	.	CASRRGDSGGYTF	TGTGCCAGCAGACGAGGGGACTCTGGTGGCTACACCTTC
TRBJ1-5	TRBV24-1	.	.	CATSPEGRGNYSNQPQHF	TGTGCCACCAGCCCCGAGGGAAGGGGGAATTATAGCAATCAGCCCCAGCATTTT
TRBJ2-1	TRBV10-3	.	.	CAISEGPSLSSYNEQFF	TGTGCCATCAGTGAGGGGCCCAGCTTGAGCTCCTACAATGAGCAGTTCTTC
TRBJ1-2	TRBV5-8	.	few	CASSMAGRGDGYTF	TGTGCCAGCAGCATGGCGGGCAGGGGAGATGGCTACACCTTC